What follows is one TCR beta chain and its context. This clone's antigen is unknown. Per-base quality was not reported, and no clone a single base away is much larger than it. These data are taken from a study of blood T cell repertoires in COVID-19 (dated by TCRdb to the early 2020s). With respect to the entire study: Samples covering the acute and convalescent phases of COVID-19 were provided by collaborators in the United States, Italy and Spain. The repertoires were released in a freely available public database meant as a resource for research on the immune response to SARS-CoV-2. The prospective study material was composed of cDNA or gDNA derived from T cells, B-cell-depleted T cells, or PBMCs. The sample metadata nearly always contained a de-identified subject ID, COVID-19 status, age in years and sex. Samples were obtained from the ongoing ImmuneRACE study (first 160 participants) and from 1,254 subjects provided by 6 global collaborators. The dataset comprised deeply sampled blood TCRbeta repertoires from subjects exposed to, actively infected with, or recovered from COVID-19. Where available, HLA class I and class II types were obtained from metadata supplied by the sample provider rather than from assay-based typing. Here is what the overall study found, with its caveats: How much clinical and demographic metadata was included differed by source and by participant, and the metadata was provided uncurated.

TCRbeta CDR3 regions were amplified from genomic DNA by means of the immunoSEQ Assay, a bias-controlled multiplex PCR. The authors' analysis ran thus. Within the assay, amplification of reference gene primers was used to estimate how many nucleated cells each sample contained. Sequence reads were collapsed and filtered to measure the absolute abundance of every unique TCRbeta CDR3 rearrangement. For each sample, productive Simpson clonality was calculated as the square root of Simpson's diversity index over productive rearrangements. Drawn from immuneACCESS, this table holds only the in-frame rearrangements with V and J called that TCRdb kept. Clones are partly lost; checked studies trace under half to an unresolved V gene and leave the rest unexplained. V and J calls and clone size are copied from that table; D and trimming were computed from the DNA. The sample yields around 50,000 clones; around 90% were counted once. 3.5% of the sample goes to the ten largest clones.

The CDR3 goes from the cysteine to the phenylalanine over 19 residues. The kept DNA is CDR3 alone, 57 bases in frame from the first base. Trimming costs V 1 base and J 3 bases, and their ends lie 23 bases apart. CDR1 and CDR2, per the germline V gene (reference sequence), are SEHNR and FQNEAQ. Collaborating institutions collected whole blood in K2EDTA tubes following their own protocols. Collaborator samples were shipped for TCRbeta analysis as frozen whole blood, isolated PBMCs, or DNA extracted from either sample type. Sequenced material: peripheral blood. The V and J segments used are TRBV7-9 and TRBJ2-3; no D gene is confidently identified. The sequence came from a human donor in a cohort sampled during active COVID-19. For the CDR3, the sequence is CASSLVSRLPFIGTDTQYF. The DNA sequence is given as TGTGCCAGCAGCTTAGTCTCTAGGTTACCGTTCATCGGGACAGATACGCAGTATTTT.